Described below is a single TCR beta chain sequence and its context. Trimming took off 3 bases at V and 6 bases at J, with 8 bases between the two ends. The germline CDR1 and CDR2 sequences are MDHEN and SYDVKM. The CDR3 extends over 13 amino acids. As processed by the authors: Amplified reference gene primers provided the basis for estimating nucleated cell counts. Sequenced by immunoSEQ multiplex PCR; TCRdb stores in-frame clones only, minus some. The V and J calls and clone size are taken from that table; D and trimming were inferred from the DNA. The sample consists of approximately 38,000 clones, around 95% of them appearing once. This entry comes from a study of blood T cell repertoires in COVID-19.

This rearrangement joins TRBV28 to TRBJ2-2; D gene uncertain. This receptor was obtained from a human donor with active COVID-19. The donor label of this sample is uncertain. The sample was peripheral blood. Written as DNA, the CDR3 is TGTGCCAGCAGTTTCGGAGTGCCCGGGGAGCTGTTTTTT. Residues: CASSFGVPGELFF.